This T cell receptor beta chain appears in the sequencing data of a study of neurological immune-mediated disorders. Each CDR3 protein gets one entry after TCRdb re-called the 5' RACE reads with MiXCR. The sample has about 76,000 distinct CDR3 sequences, over 15% seen once. Unsorted libraries were derived from 2 million PBMCs stored at -80 C. At least ten counts were recorded for this clonotype. The antigen is undetermined. General observations from the study: CDR3 amino acid sequences of expanded clones were not shared across subjects, a result suggesting private repertoires in all groups. Multiple sclerosis patients had less TCR clonal expansion than even healthy controls, unlike HTLV-1-associated myelopathy.

Sequenced: PBMCs. The receptor was isolated from a woman aged 35 to 49 in good health.

The CDR3 DNA sequence: TGCAGTGCCTCACTGGGACAGAGGGATTCACCCCTCCACTTT. Translated: CSASLGQRDSPLHF. The V and J genes are TRBV20-1 and TRBJ1-6; TRBD1 matches 7 bases. The CDR3 loop spans 14 amino acids. Germline lookup yields CDR1 DFQATT and CDR2 SNEGSKA (reference sequence). Trimming took 6 bases from V and 8 from J; bases not matched to a gene: 10.